Listed below are T cell receptor beta chains from one sample, sequenced in a study of T cell responses to AZD1222 COVID-19 vaccine. The method was immunoSEQ multiplex PCR; TCRdb's version includes in-frame clones alone and lacks a portion of them. The sample includes 87,000 or so clones, roughly 89% of them seen just once. Sample: peripheral blood, taken on day 0 of AZD1222 vaccination. The receptors derive from an adult in good health. Each CDR3 is given with its conserved first and last residue. A D gene is named only where the DNA matches it firmly. Clone size is not always given. Where it is, it says once, few, many or a class for expanded clones.

v_gene,d_gene,j_gene,abundance,CDR3nt,CDR3aa
TRBV2,NA,TRBJ1-6,NA,TGTGCCAGCATTTCCCCACGCGGTAATTCACCCCTCCACTTT,CASISPRGNSPLHF
TRBV9,TRBD2,TRBJ2-3,NA,TGTGCCAGCAGCGTAGCCGGCGGGGGGGGACGGGCCGATACGCAGTATTTT,CASSVAGGGGRADTQYF
TRBV5-4,TRBD1,TRBJ1-6,NA,TGTGCCAGCAGCCGGGACAGAGATTCACCCCTCCACTTT,CASSRDRDSPLHF
TRBV18,NA,TRBJ1-5,NA,TGTGCCAGCTCACTTGGAGCAGGTTATCGGCCGCCCCAGCATTTT,CASSLGAGYRPPQHF
TRBV10-1,NA,TRBJ1-3,NA,TGCGCCAGCAGCGCGGCGGGGGACCGATACACCATATATTTT,CASSAAGDRYTIYF
TRBV6-6,NA,TRBJ2-2,NA,TGTGCCAGCAGTCACCGAACTTTCCAGCAAAGTGGCGTAAGGGAGCTGTTTTTT,CASSHRTFQQSGVRELFF
TRBV6-6,NA,TRBJ1-6,NA,TGTGCCAGCAGTATGGGTAGCAATTCACCCCTCCACTTT,CASSMGSNSPLHF
TRBV27,NA,TRBJ1-1,NA,TGTGCCAGCAGCCGATCCCCGGGGGGGATCACTGAAGCTTTCTTT,CASSRSPGGITEAFF
TRBV15,TRBD1,TRBJ1-1,NA,TGTGCCACCATCCAGGACAGGCTCTCCACTGAAGCTTTCTTT,CATIQDRLSTEAFF
TRBV19,NA,TRBJ1-5,NA,TGTGCCAGTAGTCTTCTCGGCGGAACTAGCAATCAGCCCCAGCATTTT,CASSLLGGTSNQPQHF
TRBV6-5,NA,TRBJ1-3,NA,TGTGCCAGCAGTTATCCAGGCGCTGGAAACACCATATATTTT,CASSYPGAGNTIYF
TRBV15,NA,TRBJ2-5,NA,TGTGCCACCAGCAGAGGCGGGGGCAAGACTGGGTCCCAGTACTTC,CATSRGGGKTGSQYF
TRBV25-1,NA,TRBJ1-2,NA,TGTGCCAGCAGTGAACCGGGACCAAGAGCTAACTATGGCTACACCTTC,CASSEPGPRANYGYTF
TRBV5-1,NA,TRBJ1-1,NA,TGCGCCAGCAGCTTGGCGCGGACAGTGAACACTGAAGCTTTCTTT,CASSLARTVNTEAFF
TRBV30,NA,TRBJ1-4,NA,TGTGCCTGGAGGGGGGGGATATATGAAAAACTGTTTTTT,CAWRGGIYEKLFF
TRBV28,NA,TRBJ1-2,NA,TGTGCCAGCAGTTTCATCGGGGGAATCTATGGCTACACCTTC,CASSFIGGIYGYTF
TRBV3-1/TRBV3-2,TRBD1,TRBJ2-3,NA,TGTGCCAGCAGCCAACCGACAGGGGGAAAAGGTACAGATACGCAGTATTTT,CASSQPTGGKGTDTQYF
TRBV5-1,TRBD1,TRBJ1-6,NA,TGCGCCAGCAGCTTTGTGGGACAGGGGGCGCTTAATTCACCCCTCCACTTT,CASSFVGQGALNSPLHF
TRBV15,NA,TRBJ1-2,NA,TGTGCCACCAGCAGAGATTTTGACAGCAACTATGGCTACACCTTC,CATSRDFDSNYGYTF
TRBV19,NA,TRBJ1-5,NA,TGTGCCAGTAGTATTAACTATAATCAGCCCCAGCATTTT,CASSINYNQPQHF
TRBV3-1/TRBV3-2,TRBD2,TRBJ2-3,NA,TGTGCCAGCAGCCCCAGCGGGGGGGCAGATACGCAGTATTTT,CASSPSGGADTQYF
TRBV11-2,TRBD1,TRBJ2-5,NA,TGTGCCAGCAGTCGTAACTTGAACAGGGGAGAGACCCAGTACTTC,CASSRNLNRGETQYF
TRBV19,NA,TRBJ1-5,NA,TGTGCCAGTAGTACCCCCACGAGGGTGAATAGCAATCAGCCCCAGCATTTT,CASSTPTRVNSNQPQHF
TRBV3-1/TRBV3-2,TRBD1,TRBJ2-5,NA,TGTGCCACCCAGGCAGGGGGAACACAAGAGACCCAGTACTTC,CATQAGGTQETQYF
TRBV7-2,TRBD2,TRBJ2-1,few,TGTGCCAGCAGCTTAAGGGCTAGCGGGGACAATGAGCAGTTCTTC,CASSLRASGDNEQFF
TRBV27,NA,TRBJ1-4,NA,TGTGCCAGCAGTTATAGTGGGACTAATGAAAAACTGTTTTTT,CASSYSGTNEKLFF
TRBV19,NA,TRBJ1-1,NA,TGTGCCAGTAGTATAAATCCCGACAGGTCCAGCACTGAAGCTTTCTTT,CASSINPDRSSTEAFF
TRBV7-2,TRBD1,TRBJ2-7,NA,TGTGCCAGCAGCTTAAGAGGGGGCGCCGGATTGCTTTACTTC,CASSLRGGAGLLYF
TRBV28,NA,TRBJ1-4,NA,TGTGCCAGCAGTTCCGCAGGGGAATTTGGTGAAAAACTGTTTTTT,CASSSAGEFGEKLFF
TRBV5-4,NA,TRBJ1-2,NA,TGTGCCAGCAGCTTGGTTCGGGACACGGTGGGCTACACCTTC,CASSLVRDTVGYTF
TRBV30,TRBD1,TRBJ1-6,NA,TGTGCCTGCTCCGGGACAGGGGGCCTCGTTTCGAATTCACCCCTCCACTTT,CACSGTGGLVSNSPLHF
TRBV19,NA,TRBJ1-5,NA,TGTGCCAGTAGCCCAGGGTGGAATCAGCCCCAGCATTTT,CASSPGWNQPQHF
TRBV18,NA,TRBJ1-2,NA,TGTGCCAGCTCACTTCGCGGCAGCTCTAACTATGGCTACACCTTC,CASSLRGSSNYGYTF
TRBV7-9,TRBD1,TRBJ1-6,NA,TGTGCCAGCACCCACGGGACAGATAATTCACCCCTCCACTTT,CASTHGTDNSPLHF
TRBV7-2,NA,TRBJ2-5,NA,TGTGCCAGCAGCTTACGGGGAGTCGGAGAGACCCAGTACTTC,CASSLRGVGETQYF
TRBV19,NA,TRBJ1-3,NA,TGTGCCACCCGTCTGGACACCATATATTTT,CATRLDTIYF
TRBV5-4,TRBD2,TRBJ2-1,NA,TGTGCCAGCAGCTTGGGGCTAGCGGGGGGGGACAATGAGCAGTTCTTC,CASSLGLAGGDNEQFF